This TCR beta chain was identified in a study of CD8+CD57+ T cells in acquired aplastic anemia. Whole-study context: Yields of DNA that came from sorted CD4+ and CD8+ cells averaged roughly 3 ug. Study-wide points: Between patients and controls, over 25 CD8+ CDR3 sequences were found in common.

Previously, flow cytometry had revealed CD8+CD57+ cell expansion in the patients chosen for sequencing. Investigators profiled TCR beta VDJ and CDR3 from genomic DNA template. TCRdb recomputed calls from the reads with MiXCR, one row per CDR3 protein. The table has around 430,000 distinct CDR3 sequences, roughly 34% seen once. CDR1 is SEHNR, CDR2 FQNEAQ, per germline (reference sequence). The CDR3 loop spans 13 amino acids. V was clipped by 4 bases and J by 6 bases, with 12 bases between them. This clonotype was seen only a few times. Its matching antigen is unknown. The specimen was sorted CD4+, CD8+, or CD8+CD57+ T cells (not recorded which) from PBMCs. The chain carries TRBV7-9 and TRBJ1-1, with unresolved D. This TCR derives from a human donor with aplastic anemia. In nucleotides, the CDR3 is TGTGCCAGCAGCTCGGAAGGCCCCTCTGAAGCTTTCTTT. It codes for CASSSEGPSEAFF.